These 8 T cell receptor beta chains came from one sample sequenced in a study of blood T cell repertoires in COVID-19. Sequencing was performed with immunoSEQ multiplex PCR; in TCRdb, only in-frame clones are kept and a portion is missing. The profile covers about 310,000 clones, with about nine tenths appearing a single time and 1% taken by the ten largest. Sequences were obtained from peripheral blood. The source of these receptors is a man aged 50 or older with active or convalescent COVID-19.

The CDR3 region is CASSLSGRWDEQFF. The CDR3 DNA sequence: TGTGCCAGCAGTTTAAGCGGGAGGTGGGATGAGCAGTTCTTC. V and J are TRBV28 and TRBJ2-1, with TRBD2 matching over 9 bases. The CDR3 runs to 14 residues. Germline lookup yields CDR1 MDHEN and CDR2 SYDVKM. Losses at the gene ends were 2 bases for V and 8 bases for J; bases not matched to a gene: 4.

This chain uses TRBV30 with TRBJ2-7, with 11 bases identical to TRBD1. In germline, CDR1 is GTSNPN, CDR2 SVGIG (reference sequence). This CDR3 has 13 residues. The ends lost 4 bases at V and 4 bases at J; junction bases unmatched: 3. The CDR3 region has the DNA TGTGCCTGGATTGGGACAGGGGGTTACGAGCAGTACTTC. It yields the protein CAWIGTGGYEQYF. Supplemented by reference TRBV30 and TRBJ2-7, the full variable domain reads SQTIHQWPATLVQPVGSPLSLECTVEGTSNPNLYWYRQAAGRGLQLLFYSVGIGQISSEVPQNLSASRPQDRQFILSSKKLLLSDSGFYLCAWIGTGGYEQYFGPGTRLTVT.

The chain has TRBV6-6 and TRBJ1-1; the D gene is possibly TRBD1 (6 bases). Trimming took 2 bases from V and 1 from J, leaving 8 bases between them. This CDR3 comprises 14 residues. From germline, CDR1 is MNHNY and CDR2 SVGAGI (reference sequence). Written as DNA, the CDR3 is TGTGCCAGCAGTTACACACAGGGGAACACTGAAGCTTTCTTT. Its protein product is CASSYTQGNTEAFF.

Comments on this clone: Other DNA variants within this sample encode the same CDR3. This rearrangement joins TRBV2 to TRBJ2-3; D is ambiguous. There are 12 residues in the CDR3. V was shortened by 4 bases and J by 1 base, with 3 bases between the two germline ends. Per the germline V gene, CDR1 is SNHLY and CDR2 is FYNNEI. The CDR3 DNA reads TGTGCCAGCAGTGCCGGCACAGATACGCAGTATTTT. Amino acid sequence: CASSAGTDTQYF. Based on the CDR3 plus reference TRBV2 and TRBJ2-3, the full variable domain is EPEVTQTPSHQVTQMGQEVILRCVPISNHLYFYWYRQILGQKVEFLVSFYNNEISEKSEIFDDQFSVERPDGSNFTLKIRSTKLEDSAMYFCASSAGTDTQYFGPGTRLTVL.

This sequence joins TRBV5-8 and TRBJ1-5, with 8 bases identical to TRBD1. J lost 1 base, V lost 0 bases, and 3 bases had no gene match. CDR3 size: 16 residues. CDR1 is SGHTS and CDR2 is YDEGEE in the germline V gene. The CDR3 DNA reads TGTGCCAGCAGCTTGGTGACAGGGGTGAGCAATCAGCCCCAGCATTTT. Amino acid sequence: CASSLVTGVSNQPQHF.

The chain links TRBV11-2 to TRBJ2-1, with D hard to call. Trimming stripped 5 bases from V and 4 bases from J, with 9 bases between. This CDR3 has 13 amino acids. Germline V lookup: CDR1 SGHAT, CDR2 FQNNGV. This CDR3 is CASSLARYNEQFF. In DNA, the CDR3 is TGTGCCAGCAGCCTTGCTAGGTACAATGAGCAGTTCTTC.

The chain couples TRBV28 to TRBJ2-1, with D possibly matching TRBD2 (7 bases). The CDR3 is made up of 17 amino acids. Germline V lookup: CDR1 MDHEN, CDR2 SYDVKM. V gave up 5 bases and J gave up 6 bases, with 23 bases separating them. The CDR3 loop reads CASSPTMAGARVNEQFF. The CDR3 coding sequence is TGTGCCAGCAGTCCGACGATGGCGGGGGCTAGGGTCAATGAGCAGTTCTTC. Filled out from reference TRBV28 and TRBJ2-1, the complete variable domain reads DVKVTQSSRYLVKRTGEKVFLECVQDMDHENMFWYRQDPGLGLRLIYFSYDVKMKEKGDIPEGYSVSREKKERFSLILESASTNQTSMYLCASSPTMAGARVNEQFFGPGTRLTVL.

The CDR3 coding sequence is TGTGCCAGCAGTCCAGTCGGACAGGGTAGAACTGAAGCTTTCTTT. This translates into CASSPVGQGRTEAFF. The chain joins TRBV6-2 or TRBV6-3 to TRBJ1-1; 8 nucleotides align to TRBD1. V trimming: 5 bases; J trimming: 5 bases; junction bases outside the gene matches: 10. The CDR3 contains 15 residues. Germline CDR1 reads MNHEY; CDR2 reads SVGEGT.